This TCR beta chain comes out of a study of blood T cell repertoires in COVID-19. Study-level background: Some COVID-19 samples were acute and others convalescent; all came from the United States, Italy and Spain.

This clone was counted a single time. Original methodology: Reference gene primer amplification in the assay estimated nucleated cell counts. The assay was immunoSEQ multiplex PCR, and TCRdb's table has in-frame clones only and misses some. That table furnishes V, J and clone size, whereas the DNA furnished D and trimming. The data contain some 200,000 clones, around 84% of them singletons. What was sequenced was peripheral blood. This clonotype was sampled from a man aged 30 to 39 with active or convalescent COVID-19.

The CDR3 DNA sequence: TGTGCCAGCAGCTCACCCACTTCCGCCGGCTACGAGCAGTACTTC. The encoded protein is CASSSPTSAGYEQYF. The chain combines TRBV7-9 with TRBJ2-7; D gene uncertain. The germline gives CDR1 SEHNR, CDR2 FQNEAQ (reference sequence). V was trimmed by 4 bases and J by 3 bases, leaving 16 bases between them. The CDR3 extends over 15 amino acids.